This T cell receptor beta chain was recorded in a study of T cell repertoires in cytomegalovirus infection. Study-wide points: Clonotypes of TCR beta that were HLA-C-restricted and CMV-specific dominated the ex vivo response. There were carriers of CMV plus the relevant HLA, and cumulative public TCR beta family frequency identified them.

The CDR3 runs to 14 residues. Looked up from germline, CDR1 is ENHRY and CDR2 is SYGVKD. TCRdb used MiXCR to reprocess the reads, holding one entry per CDR3 protein. The table lists about 360,000 distinct CDR3 sequences, around 18% of them singletons. With respect to this clonotype: The antigen remains unidentified. One junction end does not reproduce the germline sequence, and a read error may be involved.

This clonotype was sampled from a human donor in good health (CMV status not recorded). Some clones in this sample may be carry-over from other donors' samples. The chain joins TRBV10-3 to TRBJ1-1; D is undetermined. Source material: PBMCs. CDR3 bases: TGTGCCATCAGCTTTGACCCTCCCGACACTGGAGCTTTCTTT. Translation: CAISFDPPDTGAFF.